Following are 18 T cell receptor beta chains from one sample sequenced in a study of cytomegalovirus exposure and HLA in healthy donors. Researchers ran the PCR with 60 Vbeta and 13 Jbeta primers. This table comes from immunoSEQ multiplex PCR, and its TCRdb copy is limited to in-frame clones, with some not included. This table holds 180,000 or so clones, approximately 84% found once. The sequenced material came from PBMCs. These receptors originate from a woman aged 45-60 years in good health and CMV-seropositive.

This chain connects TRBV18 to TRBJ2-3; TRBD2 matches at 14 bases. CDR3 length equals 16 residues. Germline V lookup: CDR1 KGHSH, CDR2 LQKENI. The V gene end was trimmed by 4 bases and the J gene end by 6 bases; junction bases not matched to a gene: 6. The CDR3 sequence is CASSLGLAGGLDTQYF. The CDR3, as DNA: TGTGCCAGCTCACTCGGACTAGCGGGGGGACTGGATACGCAGTATTTT.

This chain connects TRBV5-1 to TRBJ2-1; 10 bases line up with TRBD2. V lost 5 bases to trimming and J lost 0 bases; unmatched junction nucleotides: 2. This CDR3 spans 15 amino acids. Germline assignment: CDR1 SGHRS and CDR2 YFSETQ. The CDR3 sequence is CASSSSGSSYNEQFF. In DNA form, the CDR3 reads TGCGCCAGCAGTTCTAGCGGGAGCTCCTACAATGAGCAGTTCTTC.

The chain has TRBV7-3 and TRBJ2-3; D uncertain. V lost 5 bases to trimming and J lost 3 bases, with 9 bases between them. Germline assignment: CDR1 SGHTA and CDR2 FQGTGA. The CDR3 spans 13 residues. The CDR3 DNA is TGTGCCAGCAGCCTGTCACGGACAGATACGCAGTATTTT. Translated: CASSLSRTDTQYF.

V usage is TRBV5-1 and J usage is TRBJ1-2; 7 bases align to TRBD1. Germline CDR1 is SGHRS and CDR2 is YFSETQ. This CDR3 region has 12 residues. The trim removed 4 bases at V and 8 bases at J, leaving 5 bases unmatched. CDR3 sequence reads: CASSRRQGGYTF. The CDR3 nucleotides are TGCGCCAGCAGCCGGCGACAGGGCGGCTACACCTTC.

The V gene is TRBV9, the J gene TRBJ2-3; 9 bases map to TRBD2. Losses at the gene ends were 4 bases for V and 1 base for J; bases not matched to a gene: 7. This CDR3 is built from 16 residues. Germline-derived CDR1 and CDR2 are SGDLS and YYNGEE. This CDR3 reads CASSSPAGGRTDTQYF. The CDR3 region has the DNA TGTGCCAGCAGCAGCCCAGCGGGGGGACGCACAGATACGCAGTATTTT. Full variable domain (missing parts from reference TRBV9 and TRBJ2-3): DSGVTQTPKHLITATGQRVTLRCSPRSGDLSVYWYQQSLDQGLQFLIQYYNGEERAKGNILERFSAQQFPDLHSELNLSSLELGDSALYFCASSSPAGGRTDTQYFGPGTRLTVL.

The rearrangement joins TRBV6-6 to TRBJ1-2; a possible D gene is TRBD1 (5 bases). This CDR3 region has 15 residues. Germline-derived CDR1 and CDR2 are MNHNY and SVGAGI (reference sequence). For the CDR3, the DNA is TGTGTCACTCAACTCCCGGCGCAAGGGGATAAGGTAGACACCTTC. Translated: CVTQLPAQGDKVDTF.

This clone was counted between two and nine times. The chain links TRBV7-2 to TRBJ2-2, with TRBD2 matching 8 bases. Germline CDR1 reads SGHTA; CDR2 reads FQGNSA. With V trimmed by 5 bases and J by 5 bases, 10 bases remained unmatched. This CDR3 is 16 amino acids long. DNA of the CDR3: TGTGCCAGCAGCCCGGGACTAGGGAAGGAGACCGGGGAGCTGTTTTTT. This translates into CASSPGLGKETGELFF.

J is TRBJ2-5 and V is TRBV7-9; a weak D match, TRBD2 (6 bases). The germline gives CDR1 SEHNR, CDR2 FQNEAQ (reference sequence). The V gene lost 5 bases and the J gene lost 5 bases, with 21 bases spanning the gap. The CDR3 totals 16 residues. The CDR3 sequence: CASSPPIAEGMETQYF. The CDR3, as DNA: TGTGCCAGCAGCCCCCCAATAGCGGAGGGGATGGAGACCCAGTACTTC.

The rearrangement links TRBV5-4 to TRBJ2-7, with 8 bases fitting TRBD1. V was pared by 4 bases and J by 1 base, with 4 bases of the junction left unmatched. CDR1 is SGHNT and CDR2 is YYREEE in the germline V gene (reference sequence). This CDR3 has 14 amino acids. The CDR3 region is CASSPDRVSYEQYF. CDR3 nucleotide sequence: TGTGCCAGCAGCCCGGACAGGGTTTCCTACGAGCAGTACTTC. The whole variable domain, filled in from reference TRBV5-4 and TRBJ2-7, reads ETGVTQSPTHLIKTRGQQVTLRCSSQSGHNTVSWYQQALGQGPQFIFQYYREEENGRGNFPPRFSGLQFPNYSSELNVNALELDDSALYLCASSPDRVSYEQYFGPGTRLTVT.

The CDR3 nucleotides read TGCGCCAGCAGCCAAGATTGGGGGGATTTCTATGGCTACACCTTC. Translation gives CASSQDWGDFYGYTF. The genes are TRBV4-1 and TRBJ1-2, with D possibly TRBD1 on 5 matching bases. From germline, CDR1 is MGHRA and CDR2 YSYEKL. Trimming stripped 0 bases from V and 4 bases from J, with 12 bases between. CDR3 length equals 15 residues.

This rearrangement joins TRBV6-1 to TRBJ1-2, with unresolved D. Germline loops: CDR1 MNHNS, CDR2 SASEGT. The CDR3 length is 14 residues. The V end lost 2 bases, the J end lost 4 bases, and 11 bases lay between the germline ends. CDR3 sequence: CASSEFSIFYGYTF. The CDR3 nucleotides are TGTGCCAGCAGTGAATTTTCCATTTTCTATGGCTACACCTTC.

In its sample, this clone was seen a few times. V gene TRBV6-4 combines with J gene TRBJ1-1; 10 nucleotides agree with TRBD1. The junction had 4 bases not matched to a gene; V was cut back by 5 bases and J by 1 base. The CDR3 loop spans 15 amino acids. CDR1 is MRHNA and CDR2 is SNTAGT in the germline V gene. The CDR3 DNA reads TGTGCCAGCAGTCGGGACAGGGGTCAGAACACTGAAGCTTTCTTT. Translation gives CASSRDRGQNTEAFF.

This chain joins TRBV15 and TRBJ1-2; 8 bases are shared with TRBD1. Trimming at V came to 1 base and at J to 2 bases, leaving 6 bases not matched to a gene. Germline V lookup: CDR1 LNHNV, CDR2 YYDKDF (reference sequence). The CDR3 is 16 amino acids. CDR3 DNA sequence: TGTGCCACCAGCAGAGCCGGACAGGGTAGAAACTATGGCTACACCTTC. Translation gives CATSRAGQGRNYGYTF.

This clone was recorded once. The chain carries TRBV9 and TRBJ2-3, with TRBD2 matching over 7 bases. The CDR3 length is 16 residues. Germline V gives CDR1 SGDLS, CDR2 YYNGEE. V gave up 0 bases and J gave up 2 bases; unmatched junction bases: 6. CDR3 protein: CASSVGPRGDTDTQYF. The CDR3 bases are TGTGCCAGCAGCGTAGGTCCCCGGGGGGACACAGATACGCAGTATTTT.

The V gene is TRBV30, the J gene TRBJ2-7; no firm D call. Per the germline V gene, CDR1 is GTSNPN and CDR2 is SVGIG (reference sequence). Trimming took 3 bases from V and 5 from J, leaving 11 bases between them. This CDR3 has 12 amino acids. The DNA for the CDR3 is TGTGCCTGGAGCCTTGTGGGCCACGAGCAGTACTTC. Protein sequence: CAWSLVGHEQYF.

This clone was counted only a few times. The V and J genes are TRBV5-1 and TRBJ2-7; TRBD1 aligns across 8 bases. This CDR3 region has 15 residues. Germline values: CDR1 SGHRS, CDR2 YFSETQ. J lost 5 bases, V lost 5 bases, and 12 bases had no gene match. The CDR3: CASSYLGQAPNEQYF. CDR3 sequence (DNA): TGCGCCAGCAGTTATTTGGGACAGGCCCCCAACGAGCAGTACTTC.

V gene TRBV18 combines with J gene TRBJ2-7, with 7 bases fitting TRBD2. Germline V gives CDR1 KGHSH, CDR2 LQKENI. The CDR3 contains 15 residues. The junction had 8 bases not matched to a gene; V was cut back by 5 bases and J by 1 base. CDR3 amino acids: CASSEATSRSYEQYF. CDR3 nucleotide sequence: TGTGCCAGCTCAGAAGCGACTAGCAGATCCTACGAGCAGTACTTC.

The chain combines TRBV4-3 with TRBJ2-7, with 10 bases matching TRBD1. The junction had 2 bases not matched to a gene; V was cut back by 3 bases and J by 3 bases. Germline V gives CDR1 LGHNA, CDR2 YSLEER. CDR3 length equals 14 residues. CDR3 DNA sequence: TGCGCCAGCAGCCACCGGACAGGGGGCTACGAGCAGTACTTC. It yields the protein CASSHRTGGYEQYF.